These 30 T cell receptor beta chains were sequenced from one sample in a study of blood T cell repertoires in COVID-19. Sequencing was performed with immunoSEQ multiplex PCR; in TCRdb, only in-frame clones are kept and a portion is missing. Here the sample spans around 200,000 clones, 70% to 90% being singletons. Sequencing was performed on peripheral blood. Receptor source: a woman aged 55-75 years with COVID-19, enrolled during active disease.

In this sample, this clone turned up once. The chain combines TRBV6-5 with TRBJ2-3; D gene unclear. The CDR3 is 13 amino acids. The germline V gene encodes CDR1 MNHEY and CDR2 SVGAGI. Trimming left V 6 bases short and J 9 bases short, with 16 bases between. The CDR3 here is CASREPVVRTQYF. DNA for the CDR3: TGTGCCAGCAGAGAGCCCGTCGTTCGGACGCAGTATTTT.

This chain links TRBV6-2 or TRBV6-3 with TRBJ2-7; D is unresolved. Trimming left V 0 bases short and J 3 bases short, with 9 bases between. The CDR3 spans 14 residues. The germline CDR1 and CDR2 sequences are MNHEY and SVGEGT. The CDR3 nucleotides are TGTGCCAGCAGTTACTCGTTCCCCTACTACGAGCAGTACTTC. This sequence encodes CASSYSFPYYEQYF.

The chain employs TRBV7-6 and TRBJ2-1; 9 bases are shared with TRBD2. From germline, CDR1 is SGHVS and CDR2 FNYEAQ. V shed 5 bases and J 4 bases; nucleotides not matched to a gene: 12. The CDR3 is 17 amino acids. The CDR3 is CASSDVRLAVEYNEQFF. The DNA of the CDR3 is TGTGCCAGCAGCGACGTTAGACTAGCGGTAGAATACAATGAGCAGTTCTTC.

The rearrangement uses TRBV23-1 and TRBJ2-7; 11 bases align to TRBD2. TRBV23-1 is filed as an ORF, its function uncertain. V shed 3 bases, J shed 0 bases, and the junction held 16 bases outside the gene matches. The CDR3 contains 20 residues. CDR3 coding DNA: TGCGCCAGCAGTCAGACCGAAGTGGCTAGCGGGAGGCCCTTCTCCTACGAGCAGTACTTC. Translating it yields CASSQTEVASGRPFSYEQYF.

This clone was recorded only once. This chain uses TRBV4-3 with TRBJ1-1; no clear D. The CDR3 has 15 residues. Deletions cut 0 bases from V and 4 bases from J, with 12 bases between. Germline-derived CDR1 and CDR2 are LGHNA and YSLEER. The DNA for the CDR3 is TGCGCCAGCAGCCAAGATGAGGGCACGGCCACTGAAGCTTTCTTT. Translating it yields CASSQDEGTATEAFF.

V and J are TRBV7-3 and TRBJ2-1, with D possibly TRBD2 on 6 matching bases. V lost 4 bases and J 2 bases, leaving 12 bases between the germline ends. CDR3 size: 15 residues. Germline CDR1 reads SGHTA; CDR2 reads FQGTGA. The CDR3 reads CASSSGAGPYNEQFF. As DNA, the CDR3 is TGTGCCAGCAGCTCCGGGGCGGGGCCCTACAATGAGCAGTTCTTC.

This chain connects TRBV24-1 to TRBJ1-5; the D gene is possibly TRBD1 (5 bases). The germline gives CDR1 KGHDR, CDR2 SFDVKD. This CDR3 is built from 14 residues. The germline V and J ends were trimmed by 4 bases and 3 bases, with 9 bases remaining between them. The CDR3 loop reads CATSESTVNQPQHF. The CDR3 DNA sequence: TGTGCCACCAGTGAGTCGACAGTCAATCAGCCCCAGCATTTT.

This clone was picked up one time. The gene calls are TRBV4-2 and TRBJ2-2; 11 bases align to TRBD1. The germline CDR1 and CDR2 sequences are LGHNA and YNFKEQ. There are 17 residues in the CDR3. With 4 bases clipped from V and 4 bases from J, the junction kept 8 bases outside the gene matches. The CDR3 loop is CASSRGPGQGGTGELFF. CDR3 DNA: TGTGCCAGCAGCCGAGGCCCGGGACAGGGGGGCACCGGGGAGCTGTTTTTT.

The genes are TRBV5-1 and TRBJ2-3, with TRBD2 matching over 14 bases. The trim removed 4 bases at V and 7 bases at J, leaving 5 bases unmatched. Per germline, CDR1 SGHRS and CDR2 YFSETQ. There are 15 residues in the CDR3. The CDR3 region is CASSAGTSGRNTQYF. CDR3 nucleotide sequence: TGCGCCAGCAGCGCCGGGACTAGCGGGAGAAATACGCAGTATTTT.

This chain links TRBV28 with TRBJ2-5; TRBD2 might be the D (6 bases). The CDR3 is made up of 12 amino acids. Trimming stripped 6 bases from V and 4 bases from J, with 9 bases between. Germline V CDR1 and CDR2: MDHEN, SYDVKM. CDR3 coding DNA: TGTGCCAGCAGGGTGGGGGGAGAGACCCAGTACTTC. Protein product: CASRVGGETQYF.

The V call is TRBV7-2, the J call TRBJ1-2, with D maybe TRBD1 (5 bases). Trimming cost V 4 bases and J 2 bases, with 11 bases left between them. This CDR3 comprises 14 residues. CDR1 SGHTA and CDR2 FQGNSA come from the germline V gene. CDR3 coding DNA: TGTGCCAGCAGCTGGATTGGGGGGAACTATGGCTACACCTTC. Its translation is CASSWIGGNYGYTF.

The CDR3 DNA follows: TGCAGTGCTAACGGGGGGGCGGGTCAGTTCTTC. This codes for CSANGGAGQFF. The V and J genes are TRBV20-1 and TRBJ2-1, with 8 bases that match TRBD2. Germline V CDR1 and CDR2: DFQATT, SNEGSKA (reference sequence). The CDR3 contains 11 residues. Unmatched junction bases numbered 6, after V lost 4 bases and J lost 13 bases.

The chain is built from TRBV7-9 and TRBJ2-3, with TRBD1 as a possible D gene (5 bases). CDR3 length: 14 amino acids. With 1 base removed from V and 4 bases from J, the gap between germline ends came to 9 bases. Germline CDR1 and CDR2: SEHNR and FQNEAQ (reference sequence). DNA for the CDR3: TGTGCCAGCAGCTTAGTTTCCAGGGCAGATACGCAGTATTTT. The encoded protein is CASSLVSRADTQYF.

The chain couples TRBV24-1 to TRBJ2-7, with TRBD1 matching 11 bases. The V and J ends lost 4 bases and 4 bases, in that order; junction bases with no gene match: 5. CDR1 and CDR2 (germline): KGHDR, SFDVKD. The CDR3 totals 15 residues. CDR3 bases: TGTGCCACCAGTGACTCCGGGACAGGGGGGTACGAGCAGTACTTC. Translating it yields CATSDSGTGGYEQYF.

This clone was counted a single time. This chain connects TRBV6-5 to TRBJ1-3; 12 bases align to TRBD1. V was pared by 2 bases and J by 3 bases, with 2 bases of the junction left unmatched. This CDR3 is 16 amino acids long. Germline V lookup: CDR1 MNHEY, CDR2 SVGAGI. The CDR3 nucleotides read TGTGCCAGCAGTTACGGGACAGGGGGCATTGGAAACACCATATATTTT. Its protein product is CASSYGTGGIGNTIYF.

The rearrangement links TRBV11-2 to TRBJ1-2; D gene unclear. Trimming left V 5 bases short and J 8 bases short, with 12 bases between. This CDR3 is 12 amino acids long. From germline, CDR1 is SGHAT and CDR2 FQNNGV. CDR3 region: CASSAGVEGYTF. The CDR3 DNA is TGTGCCAGCAGCGCCGGGGTCGAGGGCTACACCTTC.

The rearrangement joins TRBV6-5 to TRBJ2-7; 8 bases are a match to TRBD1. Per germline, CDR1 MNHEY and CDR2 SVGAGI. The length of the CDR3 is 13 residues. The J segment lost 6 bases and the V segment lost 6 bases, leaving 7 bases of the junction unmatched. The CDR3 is CASSRDRGGEQYF. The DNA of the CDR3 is TGTGCCAGCAGCCGAGACAGGGGAGGCGAGCAGTACTTC.

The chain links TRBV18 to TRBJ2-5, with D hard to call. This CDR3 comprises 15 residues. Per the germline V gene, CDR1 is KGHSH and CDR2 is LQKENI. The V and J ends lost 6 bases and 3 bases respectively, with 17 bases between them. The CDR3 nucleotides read TGTGCCAGCTCGAAACGCCTCGGCGGAAAAGAGACCCAGTACTTC. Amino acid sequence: CASSKRLGGKETQYF.

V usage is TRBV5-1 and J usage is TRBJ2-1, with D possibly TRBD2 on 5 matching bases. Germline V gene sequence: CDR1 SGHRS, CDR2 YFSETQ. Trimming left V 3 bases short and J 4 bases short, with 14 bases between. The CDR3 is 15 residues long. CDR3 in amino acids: CASSSLRTSYNEQFF. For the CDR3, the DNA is TGCGCCAGCAGCTCCTTACGCACTAGTTACAATGAGCAGTTCTTC.

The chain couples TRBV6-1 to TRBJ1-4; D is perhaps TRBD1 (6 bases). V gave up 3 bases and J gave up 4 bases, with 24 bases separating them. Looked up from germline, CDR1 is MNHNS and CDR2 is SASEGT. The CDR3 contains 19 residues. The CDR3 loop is CASSDFLRGGAANNEKLFF. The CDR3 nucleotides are TGTGCCAGCAGTGACTTTCTGAGGGGGGGCGCGGCGAATAATGAAAAACTGTTTTTT.

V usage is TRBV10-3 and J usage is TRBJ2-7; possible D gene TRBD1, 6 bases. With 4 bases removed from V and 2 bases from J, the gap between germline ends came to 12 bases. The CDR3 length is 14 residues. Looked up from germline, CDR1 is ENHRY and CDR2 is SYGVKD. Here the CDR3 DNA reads TGTGCCATCAGTGTCGTCGGACAGCCCTACGAGCAGTACTTC. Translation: CAISVVGQPYEQYF.

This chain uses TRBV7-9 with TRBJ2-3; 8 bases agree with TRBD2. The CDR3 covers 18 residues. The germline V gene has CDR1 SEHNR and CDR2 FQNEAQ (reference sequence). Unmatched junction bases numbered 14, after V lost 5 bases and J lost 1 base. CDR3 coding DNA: TGTGCCAGCAGCGACCCCATTCTGGCGGGGGGCGGCACAGATACGCAGTATTTT. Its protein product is CASSDPILAGGGTDTQYF.

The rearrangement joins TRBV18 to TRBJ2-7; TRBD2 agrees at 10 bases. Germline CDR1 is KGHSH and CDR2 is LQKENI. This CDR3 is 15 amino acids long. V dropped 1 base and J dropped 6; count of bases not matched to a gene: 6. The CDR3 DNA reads TGTGCCAGCTCACCACTCCTAGCGGGAGTTTCCGAGCAGTACTTC. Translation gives CASSPLLAGVSEQYF.

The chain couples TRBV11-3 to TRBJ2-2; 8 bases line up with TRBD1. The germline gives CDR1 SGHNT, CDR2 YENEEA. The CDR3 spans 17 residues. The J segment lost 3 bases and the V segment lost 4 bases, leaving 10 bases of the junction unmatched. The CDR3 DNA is TGTGCCAGCAGCTCCCGATCGGGACAGGTTCACACCGGGGAGCTGTTTTTT. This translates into CASSSRSGQVHTGELFF.

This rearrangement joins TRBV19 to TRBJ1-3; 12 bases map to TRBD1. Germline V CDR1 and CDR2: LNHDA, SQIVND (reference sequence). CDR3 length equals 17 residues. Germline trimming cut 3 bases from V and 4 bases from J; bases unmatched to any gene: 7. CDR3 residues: CASSISAGTGGGNTIYF. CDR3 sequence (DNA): TGTGCCAGTAGTATCTCCGCCGGGACAGGGGGCGGAAACACCATATATTTT.

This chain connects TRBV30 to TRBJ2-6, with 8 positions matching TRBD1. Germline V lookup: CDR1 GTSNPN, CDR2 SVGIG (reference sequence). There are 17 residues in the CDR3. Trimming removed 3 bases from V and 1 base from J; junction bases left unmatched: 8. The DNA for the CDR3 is TGTGCCTGGAGGATGGACAGGGCCGGATCTGGGGCCAACGTCCTGACTTTC. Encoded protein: CAWRMDRAGSGANVLTF.

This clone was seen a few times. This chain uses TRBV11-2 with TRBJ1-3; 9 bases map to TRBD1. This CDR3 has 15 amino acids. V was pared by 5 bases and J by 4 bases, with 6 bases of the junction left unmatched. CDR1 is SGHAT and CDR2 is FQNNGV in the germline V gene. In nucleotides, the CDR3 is TGTGCCAGCAGCCTAAACAGGGGGCGAGGAAACACCATATATTTT. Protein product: CASSLNRGRGNTIYF.

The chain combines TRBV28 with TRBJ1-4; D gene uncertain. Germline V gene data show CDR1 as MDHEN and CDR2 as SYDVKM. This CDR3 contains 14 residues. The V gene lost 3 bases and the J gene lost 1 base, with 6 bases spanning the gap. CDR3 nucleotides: TGTGCCAGCAGTTTGCCCGGAACTAATGAAAAACTGTTTTTT. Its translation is CASSLPGTNEKLFF. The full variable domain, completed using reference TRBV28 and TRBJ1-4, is DVKVTQSSRYLVKRTGEKVFLECVQDMDHENMFWYRQDPGLGLRLIYFSYDVKMKEKGDIPEGYSVSREKKERFSLILESASTNQTSMYLCASSLPGTNEKLFFGSGTQLSVL.

The CDR3 DNA sequence: TGTGCCAGCAGCCCGGGACAGGCCTATGGCTACACCTTC. Translating gives CASSPGQAYGYTF. The chain employs TRBV5-5 and TRBJ1-2; 8 bases are shared with TRBD1. CDR1 and CDR2 (germline): SGHKS, YYEKEE (reference sequence). The CDR3 runs to 13 residues. With V trimmed by 4 bases and J by 4 bases, 3 bases remained unmatched.

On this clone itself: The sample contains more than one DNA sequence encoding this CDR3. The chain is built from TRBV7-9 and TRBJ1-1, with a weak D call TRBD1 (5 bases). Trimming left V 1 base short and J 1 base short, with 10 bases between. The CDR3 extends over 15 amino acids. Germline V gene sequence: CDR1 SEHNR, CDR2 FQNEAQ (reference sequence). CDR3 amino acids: CASSLVGQGNTEAFF. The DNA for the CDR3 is TGTGCCAGCAGCTTAGTTGGGCAGGGGAACACTGAAGCTTTCTTT. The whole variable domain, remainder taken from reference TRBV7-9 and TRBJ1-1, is DTGVSQNPRHKITKRGQNVTFRCDPISEHNRLYWYRQTLGQGPEFLTYFQNEAQLEKSRLLSDRFSAERPKGSFSTLEIQRTEQGDSAMYLCASSLVGQGNTEAFFGQGTRLTVV.